This entry concerns a single TCR beta chain. The entry originates in a study of blood T cell repertoires in COVID-19. Germline V gene lookup returns CDR1 SGDLS and CDR2 YYNGEE. Trimming left V 0 bases short and J 0 bases short, with 6 bases between. This CDR3 spans 14 amino acids. Sequencing used immunoSEQ multiplex PCR; TCRdb keeps in-frame clones, though not all of them. The data contain approximately 290,000 clones, approximately 90% of them seen just once; the ten biggest clones take up 2.2%. The sequenced sample consisted of peripheral blood. J is TRBJ1-1 and V is TRBV9, with unresolved D. This TCR was recovered from a woman aged 30 to 39 with COVID-19, enrolled during active disease. The chain's CDR3 is CASSVAGLNTEAFF. For the CDR3, the DNA is TGTGCCAGCAGCGTAGCAGGATTGAACACTGAAGCTTTCTTT.